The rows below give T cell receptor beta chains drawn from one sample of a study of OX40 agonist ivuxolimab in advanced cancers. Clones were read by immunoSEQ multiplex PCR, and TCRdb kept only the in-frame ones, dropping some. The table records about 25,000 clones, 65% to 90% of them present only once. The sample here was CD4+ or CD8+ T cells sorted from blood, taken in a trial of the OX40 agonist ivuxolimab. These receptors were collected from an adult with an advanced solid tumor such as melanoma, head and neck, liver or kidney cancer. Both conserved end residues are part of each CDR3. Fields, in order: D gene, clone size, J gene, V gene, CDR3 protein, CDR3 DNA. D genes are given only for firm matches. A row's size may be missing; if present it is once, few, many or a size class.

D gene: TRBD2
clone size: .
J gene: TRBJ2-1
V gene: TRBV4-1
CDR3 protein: CASSQVASGSSNEQFF
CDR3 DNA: TGCGCCAGCAGCCAAGTTGCTAGCGGGAGTAGCAATGAGCAGTTCTTC

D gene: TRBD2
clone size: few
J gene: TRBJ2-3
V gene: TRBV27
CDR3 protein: CASSPGGLAGGLLDTQYF
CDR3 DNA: TGTGCCAGCAGTCCGGGCGGGCTAGCGGGAGGTCTATTAGATACGCAGTATTTT

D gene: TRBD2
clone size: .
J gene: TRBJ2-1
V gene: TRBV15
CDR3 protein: CATSPAGGIYNEQFF
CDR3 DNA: TGTGCCACCAGCCCAGCGGGAGGCATTTACAATGAGCAGTTCTTC

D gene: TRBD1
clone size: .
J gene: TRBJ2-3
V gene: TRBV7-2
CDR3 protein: CANPTGFTDTQYF
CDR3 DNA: TGTGCCAACCCGACAGGGTTCACAGATACGCAGTATTTT

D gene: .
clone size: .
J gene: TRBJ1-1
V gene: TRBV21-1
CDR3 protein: CASSPRQGVTEAFF
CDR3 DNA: TGTGCCAGCAGCCCCCGACAGGGAGTCACTGAAGCTTTCTTT

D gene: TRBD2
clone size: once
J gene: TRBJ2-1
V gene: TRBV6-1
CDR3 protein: CASTKRDTYNEQFF
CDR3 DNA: TGTGCCAGCACTAAGCGGGATACCTACAATGAGCAGTTCTTC

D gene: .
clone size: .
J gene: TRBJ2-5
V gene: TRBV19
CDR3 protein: CASKNPRDTQETQYF
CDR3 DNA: TGTGCCAGTAAAAATCCCCGGGACACACAAGAGACCCAGTACTTC

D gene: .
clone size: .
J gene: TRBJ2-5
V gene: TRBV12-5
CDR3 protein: CASGLQQVGETQYF
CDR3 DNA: TGTGCTAGTGGTTTACAACAGGTTGGTGAGACCCAGTACTTC

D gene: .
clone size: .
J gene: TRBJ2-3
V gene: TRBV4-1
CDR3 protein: CASSRLGLTTDTQYF
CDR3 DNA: TGCGCCAGCAGCCGGCTGGGGCTCACCACAGATACGCAGTATTTT

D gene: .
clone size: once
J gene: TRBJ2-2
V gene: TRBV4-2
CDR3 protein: CASSQGAGSVTGELFF
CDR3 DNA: TGTGCCAGCAGCCAAGGGGCGGGATCAGTCACCGGGGAGCTGTTTTTT

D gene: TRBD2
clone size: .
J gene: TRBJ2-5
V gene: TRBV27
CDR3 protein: CASNTRSGGVETQYF
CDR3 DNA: TGTGCCAGCAACACCCGTTCGGGGGGGGTGGAGACCCAGTACTTC

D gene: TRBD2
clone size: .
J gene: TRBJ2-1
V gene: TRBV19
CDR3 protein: CASSISGAFYNEQFF
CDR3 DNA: TGTGCCAGTAGTATCAGCGGGGCCTTCTACAATGAGCAGTTCTTC

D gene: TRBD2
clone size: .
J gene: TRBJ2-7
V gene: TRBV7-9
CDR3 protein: CASSPWTSGGSYEQYF
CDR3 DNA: TGTGCCAGCAGCCCGTGGACTAGCGGGGGCTCCTACGAGCAGTACTTC

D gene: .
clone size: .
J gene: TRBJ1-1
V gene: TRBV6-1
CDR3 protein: CASSEDSPTVTEAFF
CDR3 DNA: TGTGCCAGCAGTGAGGACAGCCCCACCGTCACTGAAGCTTTCTTT

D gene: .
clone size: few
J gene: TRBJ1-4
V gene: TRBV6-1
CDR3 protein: CASSEVQNNEKLFF
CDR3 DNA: TGTGCCAGCAGTGAGGTTCAGAATAATGAAAAACTGTTTTTT

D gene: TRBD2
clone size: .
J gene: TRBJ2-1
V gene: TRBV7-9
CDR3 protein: CASSPPPLAGAYNEQFF
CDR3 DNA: TGTGCCAGCAGCCCCCCGCCACTAGCGGGGGCCTACAATGAGCAGTTCTTC

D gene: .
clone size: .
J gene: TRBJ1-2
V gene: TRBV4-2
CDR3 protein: CASSEAQAAYGYTF
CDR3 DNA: TGTGCCAGCAGCGAAGCACAGGCAGCCTATGGCTACACCTTC

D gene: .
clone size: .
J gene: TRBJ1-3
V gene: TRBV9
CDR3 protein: CASSVTRAGNTIYF
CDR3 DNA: TGTGCCAGCAGCGTTACGAGGGCTGGAAACACCATATATTTT

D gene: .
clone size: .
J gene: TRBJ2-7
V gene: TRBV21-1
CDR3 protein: CASSKVPYEQYF
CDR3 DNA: TGTGCCAGCAGCAAAGTCCCGTACGAGCAGTACTTC

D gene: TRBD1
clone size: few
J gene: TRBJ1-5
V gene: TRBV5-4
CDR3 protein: CASSLDQGAGQPQHF
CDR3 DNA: TGTGCCAGCAGCTTGGATCAGGGGGCTGGGCAGCCCCAGCATTTT

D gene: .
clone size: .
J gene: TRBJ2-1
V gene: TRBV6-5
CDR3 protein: CASSFSNEQFF
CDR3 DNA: TGTGCCAGCAGTTTCTCCAATGAGCAGTTCTTC

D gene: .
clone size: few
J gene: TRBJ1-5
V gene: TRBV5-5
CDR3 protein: CASSSGWGSNQPQHF
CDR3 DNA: TGTGCCAGCAGCTCAGGTTGGGGTAGCAATCAGCCCCAGCATTTT

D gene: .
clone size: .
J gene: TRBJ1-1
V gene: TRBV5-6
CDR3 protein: CASSLGYSYTEAFF
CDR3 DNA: TGTGCCAGCAGTCTTGGATATAGCTACACTGAAGCTTTCTTT

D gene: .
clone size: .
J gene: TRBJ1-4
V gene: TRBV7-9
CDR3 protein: CASSLGWETVNEKLFF
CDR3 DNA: TGTGCCAGCAGCTTAGGTTGGGAGACAGTTAATGAAAAACTGTTTTTT

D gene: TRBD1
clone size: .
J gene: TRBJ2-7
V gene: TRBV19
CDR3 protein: CASSDGQAYEQYF
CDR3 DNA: TGTGCCAGTAGTGACGGACAGGCTTACGAGCAGTACTTC

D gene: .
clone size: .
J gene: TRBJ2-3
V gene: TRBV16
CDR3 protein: CASSPLRDRDTQYF
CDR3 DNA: TGTGCCAGCAGCCCCTTGCGCGACCGAGATACGCAGTATTTT

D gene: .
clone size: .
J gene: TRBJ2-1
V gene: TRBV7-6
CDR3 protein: CASSLEGNEQFF
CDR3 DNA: TGTGCCAGCAGCTTAGAAGGTAATGAGCAGTTCTTC

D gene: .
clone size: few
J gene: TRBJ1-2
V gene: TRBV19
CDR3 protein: CASSWGGLDGYTF
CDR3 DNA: TGTGCCAGTAGTTGGGGGGGCCTGGATGGCTACACCTTC

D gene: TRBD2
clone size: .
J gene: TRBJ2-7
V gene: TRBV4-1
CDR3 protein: CASSLTGGGDSYEQYF
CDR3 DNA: TGCGCCAGCAGCCTGACTGGCGGGGGGGACTCCTACGAGCAGTACTTC

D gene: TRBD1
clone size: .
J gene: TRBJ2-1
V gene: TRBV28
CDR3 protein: CASTAGTGSWNEQFF
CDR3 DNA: TGTGCCAGCACCGCCGGGACAGGGTCTTGGAATGAGCAGTTCTTC

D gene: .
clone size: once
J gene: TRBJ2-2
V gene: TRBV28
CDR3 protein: CASRGLAGELFF
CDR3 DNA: TGTGCCAGCCGGGGGTTGGCCGGGGAGCTGTTTTTT

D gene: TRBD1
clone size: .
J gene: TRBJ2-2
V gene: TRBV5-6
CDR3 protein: CASSFRDSITGELFF
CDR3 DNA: TGTGCCAGCAGCTTCCGGGACAGCATAACCGGGGAGCTGTTTTTT

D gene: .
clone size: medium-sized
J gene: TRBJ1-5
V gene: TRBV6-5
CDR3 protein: CASSPDGTSNQPQHF
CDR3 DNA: TGTGCCAGCAGCCCGGACGGGACTAGCAATCAGCCCCAGCATTTT

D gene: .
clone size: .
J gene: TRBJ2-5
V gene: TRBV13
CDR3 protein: CASSPEPGHPLQETQYF
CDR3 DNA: TGTGCCAGCAGCCCGGAACCGGGACACCCACTCCAAGAGACCCAGTACTTC

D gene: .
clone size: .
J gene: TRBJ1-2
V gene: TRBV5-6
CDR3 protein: CASSLDRLANYGYTF
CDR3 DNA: TGTGCCAGCAGCTTGGACAGATTAGCTAACTATGGCTACACCTTC

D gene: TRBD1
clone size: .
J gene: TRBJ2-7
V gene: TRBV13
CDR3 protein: CASSLRVRTGIYEQYF
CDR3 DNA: TGTGCCAGCAGCTTAAGGGTACGGACAGGAATTTACGAGCAGTACTTC

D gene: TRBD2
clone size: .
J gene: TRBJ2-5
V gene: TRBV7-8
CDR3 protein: CASSLSGSGSTGETQYF
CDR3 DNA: TGTGCCAGCAGCTTATCAGGTAGCGGGAGCACAGGAGAGACCCAGTACTTC